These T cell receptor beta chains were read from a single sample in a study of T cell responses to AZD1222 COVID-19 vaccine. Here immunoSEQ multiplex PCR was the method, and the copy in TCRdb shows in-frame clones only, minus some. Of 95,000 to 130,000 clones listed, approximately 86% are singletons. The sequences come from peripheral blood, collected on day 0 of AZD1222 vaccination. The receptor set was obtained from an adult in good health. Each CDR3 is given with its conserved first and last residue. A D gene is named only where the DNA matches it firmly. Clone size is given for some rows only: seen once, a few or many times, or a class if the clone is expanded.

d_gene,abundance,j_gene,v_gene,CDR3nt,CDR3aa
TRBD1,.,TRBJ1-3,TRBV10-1,TGCGCCAGCAGTGAGGGTTGGGGCAGGGGGCCTGGAAACACCATATATTTT,CASSEGWGRGPGNTIYF
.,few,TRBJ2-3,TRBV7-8,TGTGCCAGCACCACCCCTAGAGGAGGCCCCACAGATACGCAGTATTTT,CASTTPRGGPTDTQYF
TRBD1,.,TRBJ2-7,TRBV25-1,TGTGCCAGCAGGGGACAGGGATCCTACGAGCAGTACTTC,CASRGQGSYEQYF
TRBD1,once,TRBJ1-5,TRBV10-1,TGCGCCAGCAGCTTCGGGACAGGGGGCTGTGGTAATCAGCCCCAGCATTTT,CASSFGTGGCGNQPQHF
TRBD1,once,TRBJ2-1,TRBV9,TGTGCCAGCAGCACCTCAGGGGGTGGCTCCTACAATGAGCAGTTCTTC,CASSTSGGGSYNEQFF
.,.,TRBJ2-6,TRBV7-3,TGTGCCAGCAGCTTGTCGCGATTTACTGGGGCCAACGTCCTGACTTTC,CASSLSRFTGANVLTF
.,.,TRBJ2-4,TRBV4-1,TGCGCCAGCAGACCTTTAGCCAAAAACATTCAGTACTTC,CASRPLAKNIQYF
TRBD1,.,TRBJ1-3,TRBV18,TGTGCCAGCTCACTCGGGACAGGCGGGGGAAACACCATATATTTT,CASSLGTGGGNTIYF
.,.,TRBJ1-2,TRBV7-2,TGTGCCAGCAGCTTAGACGGGGCCGTTTATGGCTACACCTTC,CASSLDGAVYGYTF
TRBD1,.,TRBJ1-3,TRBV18,TGTGCCAGCGAGGAGGGGGCGACGGGAAACACCATATATTTT,CASEEGATGNTIYF
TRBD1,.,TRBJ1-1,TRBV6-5,TGTGCCAGCACCAACCCCGGGACAGGCAACACTGAAGCTTTCTTT,CASTNPGTGNTEAFF
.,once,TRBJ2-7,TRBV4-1,TGCGCCAGCAGCCACCGGGGCGGGGACGAGCAGTACTTC,CASSHRGGDEQYF
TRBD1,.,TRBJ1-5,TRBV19,TGTGCCAGTAGTATAATCCGCCAGGGGGGGACAAGCAATCAGCCCCAGCATTTT,CASSIIRQGGTSNQPQHF
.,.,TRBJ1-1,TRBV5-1,TGCGCCAGCAGGACCAGATTGAACACTGAAGCTTTCTTT,CASRTRLNTEAFF
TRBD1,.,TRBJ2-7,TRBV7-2,TGTGCCAGCAGAACAGGGGGAGACGAGCAGTACTTC,CASRTGGDEQYF
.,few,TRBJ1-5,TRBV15,TGTGCCACCAGCAGAGGGGTCCAACCGGGCCAGCCCCAGCATTTT,CATSRGVQPGQPQHF
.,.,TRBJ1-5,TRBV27,TGTGCCAGCAGTTTACTGAGCAATCAGCCCCAGCATTTT,CASSLLSNQPQHF
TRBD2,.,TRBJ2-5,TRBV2,TGTGCCAGCAGCGAGATGACTAGCGGGAAAGAGACCCAGTACTTC,CASSEMTSGKETQYF
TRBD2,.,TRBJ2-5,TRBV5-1,TGCGCCAGCAGCAGGGGACTAGCGGGAGAGGAAGAGACCCAGTACTTC,CASSRGLAGEEETQYF
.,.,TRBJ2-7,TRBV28,TGTGCCAGCAGTTTACAAGACCTTGGGAGGCAGTACTTC,CASSLQDLGRQYF
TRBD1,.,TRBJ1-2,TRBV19,TGTGCCAGTAGGGGGAACCCCGGGACAGCAAACTATGGCTACACCTTC,CASRGNPGTANYGYTF
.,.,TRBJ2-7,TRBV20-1,TGCAGTGCTAGTCCGGGAGATCCACCCGAGCAGTACTTC,CSASPGDPPEQYF
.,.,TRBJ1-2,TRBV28,TGTGCCCTCGGGGGGCGTAACTATGGCTACACCTTC,CALGGRNYGYTF
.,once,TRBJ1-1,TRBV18,TGTGCCAGCTCACCCCGGGGACGCACTGAAGCTTTCTTT,CASSPRGRTEAFF
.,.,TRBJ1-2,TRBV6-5,TGTGCCAGTAGCTATAACACTGACTATGGCTACACCTTC,CASSYNTDYGYTF
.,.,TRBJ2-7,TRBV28,TGTGCCAGCAGTTTTGTGGGCGCATCCCACTACGAGCAGTACTTC,CASSFVGASHYEQYF
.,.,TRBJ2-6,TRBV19,TGTGCCAGTAGTAAAGGCAGCTTAGACTCTGGGGCCAACGTCCTGACTTTC,CASSKGSLDSGANVLTF
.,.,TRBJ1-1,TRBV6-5,TGTGCCAGTTATCGGAACACTGAAGCTTTCTTT,CASYRNTEAFF
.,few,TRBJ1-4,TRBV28,TGTGCGTGGGGCCGTAATGAAAAACTGTTTTTT,CAWGRNEKLFF
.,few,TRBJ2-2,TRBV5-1,TGCGCCAGCAGCTTGTGGACAACGAACACCGGGGAGCTGTTTTTT,CASSLWTTNTGELFF
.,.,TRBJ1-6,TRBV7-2,TGTGCCAGCAGCCAATTTCCCATCGGCACAGGTACAACACCCCTCCACTTT,CASSQFPIGTGTTPLHF
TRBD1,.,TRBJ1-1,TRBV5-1,TGCGCCAGCAGCCCTGGGACAGGGGGGAACACTGAAGCTTTCTTT,CASSPGTGGNTEAFF
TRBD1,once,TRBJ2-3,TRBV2,TGTGCCAGCAGTCAGGACAGGTTAAGTGATACGCAGTATTTT,CASSQDRLSDTQYF
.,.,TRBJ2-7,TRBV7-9,TGTGCCAGCAGCTCGGACATCTACGAGCAGTACTTC,CASSSDIYEQYF
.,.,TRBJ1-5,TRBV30,TGTGCCTGGAGTGTAAGAGGGAATCAGCCCCAGCATTTT,CAWSVRGNQPQHF